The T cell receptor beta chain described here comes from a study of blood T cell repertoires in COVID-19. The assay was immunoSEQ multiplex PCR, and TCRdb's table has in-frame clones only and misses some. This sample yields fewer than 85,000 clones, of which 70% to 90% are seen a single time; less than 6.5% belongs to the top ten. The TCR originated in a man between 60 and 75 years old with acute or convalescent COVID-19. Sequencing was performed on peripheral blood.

The CDR3 is CASKKGTSGAETQYF. CDR3 nucleotide sequence: TGTGCCAGCAAAAAGGGAACTAGCGGGGCGGAGACCCAGTACTTC. The chain has TRBV2 and TRBJ2-5; 10 bases align to TRBD2. The trim removed 7 bases at V and 5 bases at J, leaving 10 bases unmatched. CDR1 and CDR2 (germline): SNHLY, FYNNEI. The CDR3 has 15 residues.